The sequence of this T cell receptor beta chain was determined in a study of OX40 agonist ivuxolimab in advanced cancers. Looking at the study overall: Males comprised 82.7% of the group, whose mean age was approximately 60 years (range about 20 to 85).

Per the germline V gene, CDR1 is MDHEN and CDR2 is SYDVKM. The V gene lost 2 bases and the J gene lost 2 bases, with 13 bases spanning the gap. The CDR3 consists of 15 residues. Peripheral blood came from all dose cohorts at three timepoints. Regarding this clone: Its specificity is not known.

The assay was immunoSEQ multiplex PCR, and TCRdb's table has in-frame clones only and misses some. Counted here are about 73,000 clones, 88% occurring once; the ten biggest clones make up less than 0.8%. Points from the study as a whole: Determination of antigen specificity was not performed for the expanded peripheral T cells.

The source of this sequence is an adult with an advanced solid tumor such as melanoma, head and neck, liver or kidney cancer. The sequences come from CD4+ or CD8+ T cells sorted from blood, collected in a trial of the OX40 agonist ivuxolimab. This chain links TRBV28 with TRBJ2-7; D is perhaps TRBD1 (5 bases). CDR3 sequence reads: CASSLGQGRTYEQYF. The DNA of the CDR3 is TGTGCCAGCAGTTTAGGCCAGGGCCGAACCTACGAGCAGTACTTC.